This T cell receptor beta chain is from a study of Ad26.COV2.S vaccination and SARS-CoV-2 variants. Generated by immunoSEQ multiplex PCR, the TCRdb table keeps only in-frame clones and is missing some. The repertoire holds approximately 90,000 clones, with around 82% as singletons. The CDR3 consists of 15 residues. The germline V and J ends were trimmed by 5 bases and 1 base, with 15 bases remaining between them. Germline lookup yields CDR1 SGHNT and CDR2 YENEEA. The sequence was obtained from a human donor who had recovered from COVID-19. Source: peripheral blood, taken after recovery from COVID-19. The V and J genes are TRBV11-3 and TRBJ2-7; possible D gene TRBD2, 5 bases. The DNA of the CDR3 is TGTGCCAGCAGCCCCTCTTTGCGGAGGTCCTACGAGCAGTACTTC. Encoded protein: CASSPSLRRSYEQYF.